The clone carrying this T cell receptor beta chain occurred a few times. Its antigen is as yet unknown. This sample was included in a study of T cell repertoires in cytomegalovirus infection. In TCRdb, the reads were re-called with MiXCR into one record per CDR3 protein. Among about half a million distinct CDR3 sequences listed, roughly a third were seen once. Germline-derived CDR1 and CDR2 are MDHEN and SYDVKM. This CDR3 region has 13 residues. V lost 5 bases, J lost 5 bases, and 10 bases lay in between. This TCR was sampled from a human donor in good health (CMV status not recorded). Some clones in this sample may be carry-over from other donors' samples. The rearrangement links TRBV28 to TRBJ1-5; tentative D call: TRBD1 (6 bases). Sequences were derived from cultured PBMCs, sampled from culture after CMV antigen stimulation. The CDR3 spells CASSGGRDQPQHF. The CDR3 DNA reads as TGTGCCAGCAGTGGGGGGCGCGATCAGCCCCAGCATTTT.